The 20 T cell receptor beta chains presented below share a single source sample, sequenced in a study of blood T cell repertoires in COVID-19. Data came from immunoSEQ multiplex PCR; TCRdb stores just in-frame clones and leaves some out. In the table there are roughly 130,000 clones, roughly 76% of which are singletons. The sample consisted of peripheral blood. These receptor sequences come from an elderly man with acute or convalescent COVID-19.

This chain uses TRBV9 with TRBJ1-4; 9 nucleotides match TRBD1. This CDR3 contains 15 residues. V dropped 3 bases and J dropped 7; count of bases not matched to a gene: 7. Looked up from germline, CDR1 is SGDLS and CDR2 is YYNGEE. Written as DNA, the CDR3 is TGTGCCAGCAGCGGCAAGACAGGGGGGAGTGAAAAACTGTTTTTT. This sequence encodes CASSGKTGGSEKLFF.

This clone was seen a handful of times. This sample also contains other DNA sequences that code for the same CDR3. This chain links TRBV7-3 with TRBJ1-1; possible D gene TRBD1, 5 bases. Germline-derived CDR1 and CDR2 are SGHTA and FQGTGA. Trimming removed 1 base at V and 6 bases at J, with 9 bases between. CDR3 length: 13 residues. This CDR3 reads CASSLMEGSEAFF. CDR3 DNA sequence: TGTGCCAGCAGCTTAATGGAGGGGTCTGAAGCTTTCTTT.

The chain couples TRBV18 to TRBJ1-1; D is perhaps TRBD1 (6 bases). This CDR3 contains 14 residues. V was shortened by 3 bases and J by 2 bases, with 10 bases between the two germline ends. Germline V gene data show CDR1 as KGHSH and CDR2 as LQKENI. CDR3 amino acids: CASSPTGLNTEAFF. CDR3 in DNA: TGTGCCAGCTCACCTACAGGGCTTAACACTGAAGCTTTCTTT.

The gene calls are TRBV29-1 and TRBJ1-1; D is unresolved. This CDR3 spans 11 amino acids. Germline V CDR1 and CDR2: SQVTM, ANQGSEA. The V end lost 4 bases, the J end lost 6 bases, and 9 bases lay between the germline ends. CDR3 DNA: TGCAGCGTTGTTAAGAGCGCTGAAGCTTTCTTT. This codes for CSVVKSAEAFF. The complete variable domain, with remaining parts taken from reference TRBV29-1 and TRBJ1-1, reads SAVISQKPSRDICQRGTSLTIQCQVDSQVTMMFWYRQQPGQSLTLIATANQGSEATYESGFVIDKFPISRPNLTFSTLTVSNMSPEDSSIYLCSVVKSAEAFFGQGTRLTVV.

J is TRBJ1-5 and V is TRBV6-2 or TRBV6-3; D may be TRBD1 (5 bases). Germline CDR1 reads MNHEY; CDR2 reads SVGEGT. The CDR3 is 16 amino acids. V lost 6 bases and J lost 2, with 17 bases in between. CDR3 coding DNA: TGTGCCAGCAGCCTATCAGGGCAACCTCGCAATCAGCCCCAGCATTTT. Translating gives CASSLSGQPRNQPQHF.

The CDR3 protein is CASGLQGNTEAFF. The CDR3 region has the DNA TGTGCCAGCGGCCTACAGGGGAACACTGAAGCTTTCTTT. V usage is TRBV28 and J usage is TRBJ1-1, with D maybe TRBD1 (6 bases). Per the germline V gene, CDR1 is MDHEN and CDR2 is SYDVKM. The CDR3 is 13 residues long. Trimming took 8 bases from V and 1 from J, leaving 11 bases between them.

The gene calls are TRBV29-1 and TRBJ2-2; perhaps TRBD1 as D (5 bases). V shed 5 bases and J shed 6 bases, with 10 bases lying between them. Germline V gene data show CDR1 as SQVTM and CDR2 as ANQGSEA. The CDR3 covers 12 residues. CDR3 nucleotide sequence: TGCAGCGTTCGACAGAGAGCCGGGGAGCTGTTTTTT. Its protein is CSVRQRAGELFF.

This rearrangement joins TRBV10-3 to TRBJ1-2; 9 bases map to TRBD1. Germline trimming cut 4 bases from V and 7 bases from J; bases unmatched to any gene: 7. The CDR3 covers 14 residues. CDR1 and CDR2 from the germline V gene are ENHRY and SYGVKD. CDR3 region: CAISGGTGHIGYTF. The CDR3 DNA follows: TGTGCCATCAGTGGTGGGACAGGGCATATTGGCTACACCTTC.

This chain's CDR3 is CAIKEGTSTDTQYF. The CDR3 nucleotides are TGTGCCATCAAGGAGGGGACCTCCACAGATACGCAGTATTTT. The chain has TRBV10-3 and TRBJ2-3; possible D gene TRBD2, 6 bases. Germline CDR1 is ENHRY and CDR2 is SYGVKD. This CDR3 has 14 residues. V lost 7 bases and J lost 2, with 13 bases in between.

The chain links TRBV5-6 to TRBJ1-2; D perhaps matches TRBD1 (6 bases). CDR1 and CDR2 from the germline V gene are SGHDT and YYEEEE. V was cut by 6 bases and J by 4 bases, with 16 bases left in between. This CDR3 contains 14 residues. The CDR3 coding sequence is TGTGCCAGCATCTTTATGGGGGCCCCCTATGGCTACACCTTC. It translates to CASIFMGAPYGYTF. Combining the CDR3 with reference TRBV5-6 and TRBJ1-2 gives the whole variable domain DAGVTQSPTHLIKTRGQQVTLRCSPKSGHDTVSWYQQALGQGPQFIFQYYEEEERQRGNFPDRFSGHQFPNYSSELNVNALLLGDSALYLCASIFMGAPYGYTFGSGTRLTVV.

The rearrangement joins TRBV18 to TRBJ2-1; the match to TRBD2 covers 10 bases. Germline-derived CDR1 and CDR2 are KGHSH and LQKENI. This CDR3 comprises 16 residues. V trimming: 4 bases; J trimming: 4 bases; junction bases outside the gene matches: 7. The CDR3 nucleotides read TGTGCCAGCTCACGGGCTAGCGGGAGTCTTTACAATGAGCAGTTCTTC. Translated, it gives CASSRASGSLYNEQFF.

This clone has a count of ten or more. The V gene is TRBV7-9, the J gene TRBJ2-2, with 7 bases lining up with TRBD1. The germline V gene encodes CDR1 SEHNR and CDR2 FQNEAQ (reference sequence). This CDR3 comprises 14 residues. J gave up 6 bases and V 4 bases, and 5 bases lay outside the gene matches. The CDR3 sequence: CASSSRDSPGELFF. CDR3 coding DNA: TGTGCCAGCAGCTCTCGGGACAGCCCCGGGGAGCTGTTTTTT.

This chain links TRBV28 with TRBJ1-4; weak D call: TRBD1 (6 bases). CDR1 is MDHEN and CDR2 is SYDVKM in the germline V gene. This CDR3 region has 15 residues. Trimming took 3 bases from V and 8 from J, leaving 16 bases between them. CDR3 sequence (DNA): TGTGCCAGCAGTTTCCTGTCCGGACAGTCGGAAAAACTGTTTTTT. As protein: CASSFLSGQSEKLFF.

The CDR3 reads CASSLPGVFYEQYF. Here the CDR3 DNA reads TGTGCCAGCAGTTTACCAGGGGTATTCTACGAGCAGTACTTC. The chain joins TRBV28 to TRBJ2-7; tentatively, D is TRBD1 (6 bases). Germline loops: CDR1 MDHEN, CDR2 SYDVKM. This CDR3 spans 14 amino acids. Trimming took off 2 bases at V and 3 bases at J, with 11 bases between the two ends.

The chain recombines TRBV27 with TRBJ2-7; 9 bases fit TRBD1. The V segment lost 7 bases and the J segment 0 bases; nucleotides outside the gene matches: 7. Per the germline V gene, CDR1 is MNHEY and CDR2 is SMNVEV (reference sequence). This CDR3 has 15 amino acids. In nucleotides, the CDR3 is TGTGCCAGCACCCCGGGACAGGGATTCTCCTACGAGCAGTACTTC. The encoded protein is CASTPGQGFSYEQYF.

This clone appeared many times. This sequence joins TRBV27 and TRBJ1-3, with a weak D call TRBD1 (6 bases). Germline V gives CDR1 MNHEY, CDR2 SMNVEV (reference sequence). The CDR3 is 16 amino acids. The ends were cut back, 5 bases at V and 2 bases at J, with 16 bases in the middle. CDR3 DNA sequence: TGTGCCAGCAGTAAAACCGGGACACTTACTGGAAACACCATATATTTT. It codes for CASSKTGTLTGNTIYF.

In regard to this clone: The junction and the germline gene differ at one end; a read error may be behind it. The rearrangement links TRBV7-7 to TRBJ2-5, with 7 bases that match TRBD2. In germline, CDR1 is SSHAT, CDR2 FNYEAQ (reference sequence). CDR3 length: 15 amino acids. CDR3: CASSPDNGRQETQYF. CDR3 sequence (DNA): TGTGCTAGCAGTCCCGACAACGGGAGGCAAGAGACCCAGTACTTC.

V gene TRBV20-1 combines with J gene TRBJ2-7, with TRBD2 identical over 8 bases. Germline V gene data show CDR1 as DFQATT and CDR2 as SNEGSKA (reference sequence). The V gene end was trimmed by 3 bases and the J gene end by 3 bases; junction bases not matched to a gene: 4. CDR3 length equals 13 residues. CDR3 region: CSASLAGFYEQYF. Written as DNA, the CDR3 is TGCAGTGCTAGTTTAGCGGGGTTCTACGAGCAGTACTTC.

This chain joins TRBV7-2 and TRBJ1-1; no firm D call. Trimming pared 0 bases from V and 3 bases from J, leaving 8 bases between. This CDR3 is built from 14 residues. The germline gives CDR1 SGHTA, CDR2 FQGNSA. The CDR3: CASSLAGRYTEAFF. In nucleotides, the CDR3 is TGTGCCAGCAGCTTAGCAGGGAGATACACTGAAGCTTTCTTT. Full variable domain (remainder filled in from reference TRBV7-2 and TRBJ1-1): GAGVSQSPSNKVTEKGKDVELRCDPISGHTALYWYRQSLGQGLEFLIYFQGNSAPDKSGLPSDRFSAERTGGSVSTLTIQRTQQEDSAVYLCASSLAGRYTEAFFGQGTRLTVV.

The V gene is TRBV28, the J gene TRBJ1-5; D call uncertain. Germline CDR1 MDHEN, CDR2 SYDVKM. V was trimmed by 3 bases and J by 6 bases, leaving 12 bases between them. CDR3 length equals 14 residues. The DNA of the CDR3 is TGTGCCAGCAGTTTTGAGAGGGAGGGTCAGCCCCAGCATTTT. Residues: CASSFEREGQPQHF.